A selection of T cell receptor beta chains follows, all from one sample in a study of OX40 agonist ivuxolimab in advanced cancers. Assay: immunoSEQ multiplex PCR; the TCRdb copy retains only in-frame clones and omits some. This sample has tens of thousands of clones, with around 90% found just once. The sequences come from CD4+ or CD8+ T cells sorted from blood, collected in a trial of the OX40 agonist ivuxolimab. The source of these receptors is an adult with an advanced solid tumor such as melanoma, head and neck, liver or kidney cancer. The CDR3 runs from the conserved cysteine through the conserved F or W. The order of the fields is D gene, V gene, J gene, clone size, CDR3 protein, CDR3 DNA. A D gene is named only where the DNA matches it firmly. Clone sizes are given selectively: once, few, many, or a class where the clone is expanded.

TRBD1	TRBV7-3	TRBJ1-3	once	CASSPSRTGTGNTIYF	TGTGCCAGCAGCCCCAGCAGGACAGGGACTGGAAACACCATATATTTT
-	TRBV27	TRBJ1-6	-	CASSHQHNSPLHF	TGTGCCAGCAGTCACCAGCATAATTCACCCCTCCACTTT
TRBD1	TRBV2	TRBJ2-3	-	CASERGQTLASDTQYF	TGTGCCAGCGAAAGGGGGCAGACATTGGCCTCAGATACGCAGTATTTT
-	TRBV27	TRBJ1-4	-	CASTHDRLLEKLFF	TGTGCCAGCACCCACGACAGGCTTTTGGAAAAACTGTTTTTT
TRBD1	TRBV6-6	TRBJ2-7	-	CASRYPRGSAGDEQYF	TGTGCCAGCAGATACCCCAGGGGGTCCGCCGGTGACGAGCAGTACTTC
TRBD2	TRBV2	TRBJ2-1	-	CASSDLGGRADEQFF	TGTGCCAGCAGTGATTTGGGCGGGAGGGCGGATGAGCAGTTCTTC
-	TRBV5-6	TRBJ2-5	-	CASSLAGVETQYF	TGTGCCAGCTCCTTAGCAGGGGTGGAGACCCAGTACTTC
-	TRBV6-6	TRBJ1-3	-	CASRRQSGNTIYF	TGTGCCAGCAGACGACAGTCTGGAAACACCATATATTTT
TRBD2	TRBV28	TRBJ2-5	-	CASSMLIFRGGPETQYF	TGTGCCAGCAGTATGCTGATCTTTCGGGGGGGCCCAGAGACCCAGTACTTC
-	TRBV9	TRBJ2-3	-	CASSVGSLGDTQYF	TGTGCCAGCAGCGTAGGTTCCTTGGGGGATACGCAGTATTTT
TRBD2	TRBV7-3	TRBJ2-7	-	CASSPTLAGDYEQYF	TGCGCCAGCAGCCCAACACTAGCGGGAGACTACGAGCAGTACTTC